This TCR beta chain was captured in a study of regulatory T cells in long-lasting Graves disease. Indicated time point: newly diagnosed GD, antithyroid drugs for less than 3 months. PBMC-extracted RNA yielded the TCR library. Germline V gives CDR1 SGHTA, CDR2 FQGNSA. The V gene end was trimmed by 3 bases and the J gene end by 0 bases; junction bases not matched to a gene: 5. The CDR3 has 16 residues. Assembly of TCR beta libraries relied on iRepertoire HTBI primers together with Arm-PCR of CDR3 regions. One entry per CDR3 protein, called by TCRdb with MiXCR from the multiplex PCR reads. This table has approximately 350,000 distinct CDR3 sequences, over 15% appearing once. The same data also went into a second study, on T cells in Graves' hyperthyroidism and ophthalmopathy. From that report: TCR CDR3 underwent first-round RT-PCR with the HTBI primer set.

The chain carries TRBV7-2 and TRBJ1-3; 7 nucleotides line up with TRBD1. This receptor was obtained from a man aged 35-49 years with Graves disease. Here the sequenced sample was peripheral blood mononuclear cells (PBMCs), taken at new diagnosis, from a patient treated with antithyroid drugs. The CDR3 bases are TGTGCCAGCAGCTTCGACAGGGCCCTCTCTGGAAACACCATATATTTT. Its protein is CASSFDRALSGNTIYF.